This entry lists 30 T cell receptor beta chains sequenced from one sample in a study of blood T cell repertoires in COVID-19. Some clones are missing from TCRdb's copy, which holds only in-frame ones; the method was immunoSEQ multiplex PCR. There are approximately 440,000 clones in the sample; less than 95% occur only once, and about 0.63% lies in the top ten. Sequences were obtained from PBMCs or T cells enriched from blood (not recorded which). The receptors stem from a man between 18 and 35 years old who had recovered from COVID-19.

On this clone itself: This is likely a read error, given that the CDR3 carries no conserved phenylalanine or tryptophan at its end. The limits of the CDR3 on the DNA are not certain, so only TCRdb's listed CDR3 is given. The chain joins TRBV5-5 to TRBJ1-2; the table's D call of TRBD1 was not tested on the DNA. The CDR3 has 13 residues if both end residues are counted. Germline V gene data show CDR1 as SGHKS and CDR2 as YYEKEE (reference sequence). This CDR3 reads CASSPRGPQRLRS.

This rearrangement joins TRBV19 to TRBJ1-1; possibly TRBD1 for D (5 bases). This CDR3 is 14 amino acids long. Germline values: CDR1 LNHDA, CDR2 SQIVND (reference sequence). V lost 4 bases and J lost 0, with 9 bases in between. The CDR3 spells CASSTAGVNTEAFF. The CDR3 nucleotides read TGTGCCAGTAGTACCGCGGGGGTGAACACTGAAGCTTTCTTT.

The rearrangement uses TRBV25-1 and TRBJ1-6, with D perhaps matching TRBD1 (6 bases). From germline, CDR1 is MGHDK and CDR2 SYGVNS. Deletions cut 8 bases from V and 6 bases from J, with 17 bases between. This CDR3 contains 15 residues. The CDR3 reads CASGGGASLNSPLHF. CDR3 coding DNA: TGTGCCAGCGGGGGGGGCGCGTCCCTTAATTCACCCCTCCACTTT.

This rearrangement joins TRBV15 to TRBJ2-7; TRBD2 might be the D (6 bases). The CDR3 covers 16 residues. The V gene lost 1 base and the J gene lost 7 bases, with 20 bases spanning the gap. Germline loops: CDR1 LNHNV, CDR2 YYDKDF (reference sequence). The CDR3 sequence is CATSRAGRGTLREQYF. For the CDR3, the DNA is TGTGCCACCAGCAGAGCAGGACGGGGGACCTTGAGGGAGCAGTACTTC. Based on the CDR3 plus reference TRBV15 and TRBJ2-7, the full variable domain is DAMVIQNPRYQVTQFGKPVTLSCSQTLNHNVMYWYQQKSSQAPKLLFHYYDKDFNNEADTPDNFQSRRPNTSFCFLDIRSPGLGDTAMYLCATSRAGRGTLREQYFGPGTRLTVT.

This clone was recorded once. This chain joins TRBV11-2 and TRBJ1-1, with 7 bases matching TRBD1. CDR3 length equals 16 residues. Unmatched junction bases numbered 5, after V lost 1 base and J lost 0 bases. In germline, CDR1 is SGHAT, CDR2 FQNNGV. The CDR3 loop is CASSLGGRGLNTEAFF. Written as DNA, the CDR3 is TGTGCCAGCAGCTTAGGGGGCAGGGGGTTGAACACTGAAGCTTTCTTT.

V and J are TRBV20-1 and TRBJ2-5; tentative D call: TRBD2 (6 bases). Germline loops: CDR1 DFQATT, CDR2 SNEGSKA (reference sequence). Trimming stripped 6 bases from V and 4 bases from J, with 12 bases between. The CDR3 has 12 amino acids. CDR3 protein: CSASDGGETQYF. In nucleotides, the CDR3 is TGCAGTGCGAGTGACGGGGGAGAGACCCAGTACTTC.

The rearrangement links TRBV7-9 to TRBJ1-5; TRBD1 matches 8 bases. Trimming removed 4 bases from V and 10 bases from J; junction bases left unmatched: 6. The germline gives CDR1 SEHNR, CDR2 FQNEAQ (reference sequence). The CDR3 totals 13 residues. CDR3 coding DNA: TGTGCCAGCAGCTCCCGACAGGGGTACCCCCAGCATTTT. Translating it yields CASSSRQGYPQHF.

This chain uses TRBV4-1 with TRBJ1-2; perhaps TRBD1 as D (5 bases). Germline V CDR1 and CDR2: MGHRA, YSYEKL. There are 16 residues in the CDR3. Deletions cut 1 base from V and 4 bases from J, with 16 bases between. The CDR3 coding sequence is TGCGCCAGCAGCCAAGGCCAATCAATTGACAGCTATGGCTACACCTTC. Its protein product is CASSQGQSIDSYGYTF.

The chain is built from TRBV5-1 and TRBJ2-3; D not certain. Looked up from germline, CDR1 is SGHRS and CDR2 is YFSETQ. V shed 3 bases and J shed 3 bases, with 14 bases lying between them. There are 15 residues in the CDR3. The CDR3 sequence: CASSSDRPETDTQYF. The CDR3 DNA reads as TGCGCCAGCAGCTCAGATCGGCCGGAGACAGATACGCAGTATTTT.

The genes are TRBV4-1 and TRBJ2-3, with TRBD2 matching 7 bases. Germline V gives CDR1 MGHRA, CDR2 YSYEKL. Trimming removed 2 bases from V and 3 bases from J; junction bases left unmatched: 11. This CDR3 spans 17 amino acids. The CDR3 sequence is CASSQPHGRGVTDTQYF. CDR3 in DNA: TGCGCCAGCAGCCAACCCCACGGACGGGGGGTGACAGATACGCAGTATTTT.

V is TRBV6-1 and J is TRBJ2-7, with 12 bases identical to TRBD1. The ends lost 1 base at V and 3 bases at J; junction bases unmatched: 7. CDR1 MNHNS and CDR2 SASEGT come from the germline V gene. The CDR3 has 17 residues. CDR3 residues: CASSEGWGTGGVYEQYF. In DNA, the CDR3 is TGTGCCAGCAGTGAAGGGTGGGGGACAGGGGGCGTCTACGAGCAGTACTTC.

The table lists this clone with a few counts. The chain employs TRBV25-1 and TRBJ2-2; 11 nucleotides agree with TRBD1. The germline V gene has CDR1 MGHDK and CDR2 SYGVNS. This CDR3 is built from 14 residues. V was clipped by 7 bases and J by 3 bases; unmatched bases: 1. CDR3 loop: CASKGQGDTGELFF. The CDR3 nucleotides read TGTGCCAGCAAGGGACAGGGGGACACCGGGGAGCTGTTTTTT. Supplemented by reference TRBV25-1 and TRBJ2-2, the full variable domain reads EADIYQTPRYLVIGTGKKITLECSQTMGHDKMYWYQQDPGMELHLIHYSYGVNSTEKGDLSSESTVSRIRTEHFPLTLESARPSHTSQYLCASKGQGDTGELFFGEGSRLTVL.

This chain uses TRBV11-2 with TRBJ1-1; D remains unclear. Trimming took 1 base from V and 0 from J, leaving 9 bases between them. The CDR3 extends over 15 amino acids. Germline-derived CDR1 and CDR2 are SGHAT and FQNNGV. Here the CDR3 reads CASSLGSTVNTEAFF. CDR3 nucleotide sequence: TGTGCCAGCAGCTTAGGGTCAACGGTGAACACTGAAGCTTTCTTT.

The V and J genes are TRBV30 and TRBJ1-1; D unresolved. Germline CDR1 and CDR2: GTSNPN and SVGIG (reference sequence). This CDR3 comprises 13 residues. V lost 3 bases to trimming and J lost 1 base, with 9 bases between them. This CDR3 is CAWRNWANTEAFF. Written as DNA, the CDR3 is TGTGCCTGGAGAAATTGGGCGAACACTGAAGCTTTCTTT.

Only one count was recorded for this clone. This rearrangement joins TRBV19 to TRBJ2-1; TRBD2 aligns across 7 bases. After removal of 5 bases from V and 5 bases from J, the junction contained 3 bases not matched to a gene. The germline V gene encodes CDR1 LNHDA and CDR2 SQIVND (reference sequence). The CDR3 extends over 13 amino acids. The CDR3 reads CASSLLANNEQFF. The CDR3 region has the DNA TGTGCCAGTAGTTTACTAGCGAACAATGAGCAGTTCTTC.

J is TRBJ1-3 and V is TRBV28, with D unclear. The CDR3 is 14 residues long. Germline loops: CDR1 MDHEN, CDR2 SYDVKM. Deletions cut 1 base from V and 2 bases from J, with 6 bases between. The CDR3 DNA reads TGTGCCAGCAGTTTATCGGGGACTGGAAACACCATATATTTT. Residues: CASSLSGTGNTIYF. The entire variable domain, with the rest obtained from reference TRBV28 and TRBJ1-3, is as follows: DVKVTQSSRYLVKRTGEKVFLECVQDMDHENMFWYRQDPGLGLRLIYFSYDVKMKEKGDIPEGYSVSREKKERFSLILESASTNQTSMYLCASSLSGTGNTIYFGEGSWLTVV.

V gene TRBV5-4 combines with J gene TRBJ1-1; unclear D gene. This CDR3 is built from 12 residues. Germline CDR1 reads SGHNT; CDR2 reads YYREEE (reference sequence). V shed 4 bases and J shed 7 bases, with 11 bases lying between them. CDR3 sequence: CASSEQHGEAFF. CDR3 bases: TGTGCCAGCAGCGAACAGCATGGTGAAGCTTTCTTT.

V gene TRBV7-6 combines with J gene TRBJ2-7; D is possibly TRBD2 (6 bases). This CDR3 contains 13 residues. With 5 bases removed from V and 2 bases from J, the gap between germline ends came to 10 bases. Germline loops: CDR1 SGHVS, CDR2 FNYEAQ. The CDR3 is CASSERGTYEQYF. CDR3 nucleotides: TGTGCCAGCAGCGAACGGGGGACCTACGAGCAGTACTTC.

CDR3 protein: CASSFGWGSYEQYF. The CDR3 DNA is TGTGCCAGCAGCTTCGGATGGGGCAGCTACGAGCAGTACTTC. The rearrangement links TRBV11-2 to TRBJ2-7; perhaps TRBD1 as D (5 bases). CDR1 SGHAT and CDR2 FQNNGV come from the germline V gene. The V and J ends lost 3 bases and 3 bases respectively, with 12 bases between them. The CDR3 runs to 14 residues.

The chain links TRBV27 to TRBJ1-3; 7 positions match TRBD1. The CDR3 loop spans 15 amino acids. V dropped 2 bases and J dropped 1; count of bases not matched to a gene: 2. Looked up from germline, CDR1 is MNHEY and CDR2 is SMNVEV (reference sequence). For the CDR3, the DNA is TGTGCCAGCAGTTTAGAGGGGGCTTCTGGAAACACCATATATTTT. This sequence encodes CASSLEGASGNTIYF.

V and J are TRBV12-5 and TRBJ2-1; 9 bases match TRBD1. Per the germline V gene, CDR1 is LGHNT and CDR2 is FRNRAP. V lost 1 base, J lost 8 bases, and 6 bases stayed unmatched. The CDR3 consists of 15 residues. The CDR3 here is CASGLAGQGFHEQFF. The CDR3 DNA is TGTGCTAGTGGTTTGGCGGGACAGGGCTTCCATGAGCAGTTCTTC.

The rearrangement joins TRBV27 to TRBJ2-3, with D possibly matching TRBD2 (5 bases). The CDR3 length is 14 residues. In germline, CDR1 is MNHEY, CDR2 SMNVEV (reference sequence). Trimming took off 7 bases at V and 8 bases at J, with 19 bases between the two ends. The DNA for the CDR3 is TGTGCCAGCACTCAGACCCTGTCTGGGAGTACGCAGTATTTT. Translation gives CASTQTLSGSTQYF.

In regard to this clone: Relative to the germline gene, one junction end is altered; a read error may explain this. The CDR3 protein is CASREDREQPQHF. For the CDR3, the DNA is TGTGCCAGCAGGGAAGACAGGGAACAGCCCCAGCATTTT. This sequence joins TRBV2 and TRBJ1-5, with 7 bases aligning to TRBD1. The length of the CDR3 is 13 residues. Germline V gene data show CDR1 as SNHLY and CDR2 as FYNNEI.

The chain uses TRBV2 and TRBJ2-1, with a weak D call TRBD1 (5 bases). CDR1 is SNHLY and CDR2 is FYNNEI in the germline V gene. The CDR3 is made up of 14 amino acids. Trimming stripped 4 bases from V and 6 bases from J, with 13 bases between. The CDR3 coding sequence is TGTGCCAGCAGTGGGGGCCTGAAAGGCAATGAGCAGTTCTTC. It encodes CASSGGLKGNEQFF.

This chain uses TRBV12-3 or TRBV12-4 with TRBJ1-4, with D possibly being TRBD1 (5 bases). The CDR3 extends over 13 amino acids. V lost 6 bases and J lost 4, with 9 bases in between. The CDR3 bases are TGTGCCAGCAGACAGGTCCTTAATGAAAAACTGTTTTTT. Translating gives CASRQVLNEKLFF.

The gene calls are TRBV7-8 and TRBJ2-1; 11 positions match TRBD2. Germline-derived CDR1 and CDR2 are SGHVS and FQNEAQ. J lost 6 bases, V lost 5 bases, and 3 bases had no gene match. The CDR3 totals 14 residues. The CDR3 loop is CASSNSGRANEQFF. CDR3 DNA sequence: TGTGCCAGCAGCAATAGCGGGAGGGCCAATGAGCAGTTCTTC.

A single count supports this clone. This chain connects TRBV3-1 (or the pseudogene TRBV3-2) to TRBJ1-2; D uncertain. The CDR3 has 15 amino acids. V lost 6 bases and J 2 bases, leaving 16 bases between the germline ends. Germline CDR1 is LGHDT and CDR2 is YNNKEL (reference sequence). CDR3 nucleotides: TGTGCCAGCAGAGCAAGAGGGCAGACGAACTATGGCTACACCTTC. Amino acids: CASRARGQTNYGYTF.

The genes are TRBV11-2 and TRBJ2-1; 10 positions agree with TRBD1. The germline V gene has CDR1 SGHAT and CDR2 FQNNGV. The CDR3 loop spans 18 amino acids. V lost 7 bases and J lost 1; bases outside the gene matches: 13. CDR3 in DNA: TGTGCCAGCACCCATGGGGCCCGGGACAGGGGATCCTACAATGAGCAGTTCTTC. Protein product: CASTHGARDRGSYNEQFF.

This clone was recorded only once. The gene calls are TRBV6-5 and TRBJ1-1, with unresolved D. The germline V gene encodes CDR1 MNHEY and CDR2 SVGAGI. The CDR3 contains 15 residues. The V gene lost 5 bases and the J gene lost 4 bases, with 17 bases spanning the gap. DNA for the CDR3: TGTGCCAGCAGTAACCCCCTCACCAGTGGCACTGAAGCTTTCTTT. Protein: CASSNPLTSGTEAFF.

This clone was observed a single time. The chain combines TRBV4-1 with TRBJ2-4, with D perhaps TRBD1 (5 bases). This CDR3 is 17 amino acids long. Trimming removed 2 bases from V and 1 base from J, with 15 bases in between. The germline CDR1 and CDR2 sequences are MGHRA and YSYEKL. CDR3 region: CASSQPSIGAAKNIQYF. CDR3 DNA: TGCGCCAGCAGCCAACCGTCGATAGGGGCGGCCAAAAACATTCAGTACTTC.